Listed below are T cell receptor beta chains from one sample, sequenced in a study of regulatory and conventional T cells in RAG deficiency. Sequencing used immunoSEQ multiplex PCR; TCRdb keeps in-frame clones, though not all of them. The sample shows about 46,000 clones, approximately 90% of them seen only once. This sample was shared with a second study, whose subject was regulatory T cells.

Sequencing used CD4+ effector T cells sorted from blood. The source is a human donor in good health. CDR3s include the opening cysteine and the closing phenylalanine or tryptophan. The order of the fields is clone size, V gene, D gene, J gene, CDR3 protein, CDR3 DNA. D genes are given only for firm matches. Only part of the rows carry a size: once, few, many, or a class if the clone is expanded.

clone size: once
V gene: TRBV7-9
D gene: TRBD2
J gene: TRBJ2-1
CDR3 protein: CASSPTPTGLAGVRQFF
CDR3 DNA: TGTGCCAGCAGCCCAACTCCGACGGGACTAGCGGGAGTCCGCCAGTTCTTC

clone size: .
V gene: TRBV6-5
D gene: .
J gene: TRBJ2-7
CDR3 protein: CASRSTSYEQYF
CDR3 DNA: TGTGCCAGCAGATCTACCTCCTACGAGCAGTACTTC

clone size: .
V gene: TRBV29-1
D gene: TRBD1
J gene: TRBJ1-2
CDR3 protein: CSVQGTAYGYTF
CDR3 DNA: TGCAGCGTTCAAGGGACAGCTTATGGCTACACCTTC

clone size: .
V gene: TRBV19
D gene: .
J gene: TRBJ1-2
CDR3 protein: CASSSREHRGVNGYTF
CDR3 DNA: TGTGCCAGTAGCTCCCGAGAGCATAGGGGGGTGAATGGCTACACCTTC

clone size: .
V gene: TRBV1
D gene: .
J gene: TRBJ2-6
CDR3 protein: CTSRRLSCAQSRANVLTF
CDR3 DNA: TGCACCAGCAGGCGACTTAGTTGTGCACAAAGTCGGGCCAACGTCCTGACTTTC

clone size: .
V gene: TRBV6-6
D gene: .
J gene: TRBJ2-7
CDR3 protein: CASKISKNGAEQYF
CDR3 DNA: TGTGCCAGCAAGATTTCCAAGAACGGGGCCGAGCAGTACTTC

clone size: .
V gene: TRBV5-1
D gene: .
J gene: TRBJ1-6
CDR3 protein: CASSLGQDNSPLHF
CDR3 DNA: TGCGCCAGCAGCTTGGGACAGGATAATTCACCCCTCCACTTT

clone size: once
V gene: TRBV2
D gene: TRBD1
J gene: TRBJ2-7
CDR3 protein: CASSAGQVTYEQYF
CDR3 DNA: TGTGCCAGCAGCGCGGGACAGGTAACGTACGAGCAGTACTTC

clone size: .
V gene: TRBV7-9
D gene: .
J gene: TRBJ2-7
CDR3 protein: CASSPVSEQYF
CDR3 DNA: TGTGCCAGCAGCCCGGTTAGCGAGCAGTACTTC

clone size: .
V gene: TRBV7-8
D gene: .
J gene: TRBJ2-1
CDR3 protein: CASSLARPRGVSYNEQFF
CDR3 DNA: TGTGCCAGCAGCTTAGCGCGTCCCCGCGGGGTCTCCTACAATGAGCAGTTCTTC

clone size: .
V gene: TRBV28
D gene: .
J gene: TRBJ2-7
CDR3 protein: CASSLLGVRYEQYF
CDR3 DNA: TGTGCCAGCAGCCTGCTAGGTGTTCGCTACGAGCAGTACTTC

clone size: once
V gene: TRBV2
D gene: .
J gene: TRBJ1-2
CDR3 protein: CASSAVGGYTF
CDR3 DNA: TGTGCCAGCAGTGCTGTTGGAGGCTACACCTTC

clone size: .
V gene: TRBV4-1
D gene: TRBD1
J gene: TRBJ1-4
CDR3 protein: CASSLTRRDRGVALFF
CDR3 DNA: TGCGCCAGCAGCCTGACGCGAAGGGACAGGGGGGTAGCTCTGTTTTTT

clone size: once
V gene: TRBV6-4
D gene: .
J gene: TRBJ2-3
CDR3 protein: CASSPGTRTDTQYF
CDR3 DNA: TGTGCCAGCAGTCCCGGGACCCGCACAGATACGCAGTATTTT

clone size: .
V gene: TRBV11-2
D gene: .
J gene: TRBJ1-1
CDR3 protein: CASSLGGASNTEAFF
CDR3 DNA: TGTGCCAGCAGCTTAGGGGGCGCATCGAACACTGAAGCTTTCTTT

clone size: .
V gene: TRBV2
D gene: .
J gene: TRBJ1-2
CDR3 protein: CASRAGPSYGYTF
CDR3 DNA: TGTGCCAGCAGAGCCGGACCCTCCTATGGCTACACCTTC

clone size: .
V gene: TRBV6-5
D gene: .
J gene: TRBJ1-2
CDR3 protein: CASIPGGPYGYTF
CDR3 DNA: TGTGCCAGCATCCCTGGGGGGCCCTATGGCTACACCTTC

clone size: once
V gene: TRBV6-1
D gene: .
J gene: TRBJ1-2
CDR3 protein: CASSEIRYGYTF
CDR3 DNA: TGTGCCAGCAGTGAAATCAGATATGGCTACACCTTC

clone size: .
V gene: TRBV18
D gene: .
J gene: TRBJ2-1
CDR3 protein: CASSSLAESSYNEQFF
CDR3 DNA: TGTGCCAGCTCCTCCTTAGCGGAAAGCTCCTACAATGAGCAGTTCTTC

clone size: .
V gene: TRBV25-1
D gene: .
J gene: TRBJ1-1
CDR3 protein: CASSTTGLGTEAFF
CDR3 DNA: TGTGCCAGCAGTACTACAGGGTTGGGCACTGAAGCTTTCTTT

clone size: .
V gene: TRBV19
D gene: .
J gene: TRBJ1-4
CDR3 protein: CASRASPTTNEKLFF
CDR3 DNA: TGTGCCAGTAGGGCAAGCCCAACAACTAATGAAAAACTGTTTTTT

clone size: .
V gene: TRBV5-1
D gene: TRBD2
J gene: TRBJ2-3
CDR3 protein: CASSRGREVSDTQYF
CDR3 DNA: TGCGCCAGCAGTCGGGGGCGGGAGGTGTCAGATACGCAGTACTTT

clone size: once
V gene: TRBV27
D gene: .
J gene: TRBJ1-2
CDR3 protein: CASSLQWGHGYTF
CDR3 DNA: TGTGCCAGCAGTTTACAATGGGGGCATGGCTACACCTTC

clone size: .
V gene: TRBV9
D gene: .
J gene: TRBJ2-1
CDR3 protein: CASSGPTSSYNEQFF
CDR3 DNA: TGTGCCAGCAGCGGGCCGACAAGCTCCTACAATGAGCAGTTCTTC

clone size: few
V gene: TRBV19
D gene: TRBD1
J gene: TRBJ1-1
CDR3 protein: CASSMPGQPSNTEAFF
CDR3 DNA: TGTGCCAGTAGTATGCCGGGACAGCCGTCGAACACTGAAGCTTTCTTT

clone size: .
V gene: TRBV27
D gene: .
J gene: TRBJ2-1
CDR3 protein: CASSFKGLRNEQFF
CDR3 DNA: TGTGCCAGCAGTTTTAAGGGGCTAAGGAATGAGCAGTTCTTC

clone size: few
V gene: TRBV5-1
D gene: .
J gene: TRBJ2-1
CDR3 protein: CASSGLGGGTYNEQFF
CDR3 DNA: TGCGCCAGCAGCGGACTGGGGGGCGGGACCTACAATGAGCAGTTCTTC

clone size: .
V gene: TRBV2
D gene: .
J gene: TRBJ2-7
CDR3 protein: CAIKGQAPGEQYF
CDR3 DNA: TGTGCTATCAAGGGGCAGGCACCGGGCGAGCAGTACTTC

clone size: .
V gene: TRBV29-1
D gene: .
J gene: TRBJ1-5
CDR3 protein: CSAVSSGGNQPQHF
CDR3 DNA: TGCAGCGCTGTTTCGTCGGGGGGCAATCAGCCCCAGCATTTT

clone size: .
V gene: TRBV30
D gene: .
J gene: TRBJ1-5
CDR3 protein: CAWSTTRGRNQPQHF
CDR3 DNA: TGTGCCTGGAGCACCACGCGGGGGCGAAATCAGCCCCAGCATTTT

clone size: .
V gene: TRBV19
D gene: .
J gene: TRBJ2-1
CDR3 protein: CASSRAADEQFF
CDR3 DNA: TGTGCCAGTAGTAGGGCTGCGGATGAGCAGTTCTTC